This T cell receptor beta chain was obtained from a study of blood T cell repertoires in COVID-19 (dated by TCRdb to about 2020). About the study as a whole: Samples from collaborators originated in the United States, Italy and Spain and spanned both the acute and convalescent phases of COVID-19. The prospective study material was composed of cDNA or gDNA derived from T cells, B-cell-depleted T cells, or PBMCs. Deeply sampled blood TCRbeta repertoires from subjects exposed to, actively infected with, or recovered from COVID-19 were included in the dataset. A freely available public database, intended as a resource for researchers studying the immune response to SARS-CoV-2, is where the repertoires were released. The samples were drawn from the first 160 participants of the ongoing ImmuneRACE study and from 1,254 subjects provided by 6 global collaborators. Nearly every sample came with metadata listing a de-identified subject ID, COVID-19 status, age in years and sex. Where available, HLA class I and class II types were taken from metadata supplied by the sample provider and were not determined by assay-based typing. Paper-wide results and their limitations: How much clinical and demographic metadata was included differed by source and by participant, and the metadata was provided uncurated.

Whole blood was collected in K2EDTA tubes by collaborating institutions according to the institutions' own protocols. For TCRbeta analysis, collaborators shipped samples as frozen whole blood, isolated PBMCs, or DNA extracted from either of those sample types. The immunoSEQ Assay, a bias-controlled multiplex PCR, was used to amplify TCRbeta CDR3 regions from genomic DNA. As for the original processing: Nucleated cell counts per sample were estimated from amplification of reference gene primers within the assay. To quantify the absolute abundance of each unique TCRbeta CDR3 rearrangement, sequence reads were collapsed and filtered. For each sample, productive Simpson clonality was calculated as the square root of Simpson's diversity index over productive rearrangements. TCRdb retrieved this table from immuneACCESS and kept in-frame rearrangements only. Not all clones are present; in checked studies, unresolved V genes account for under half, and no reason is known for the remainder. V, J and clone size were drawn from that table, and D and trimming were deduced from the DNA. Here the sample has approximately 70,000 clones; roughly nine tenths occur a single time. The ten largest clones add up to about 4% of the sample.

On this clone: This clone's antigen is unknown. Base-call qualities are not available, and no considerably larger clone is one nucleotide away.

This sequence originates from a man between 65 and 85 years old with active COVID-19. Sequencing was done on a sample of peripheral blood.

At the DNA level, the sequence is TGTGCCAGCAGAGGGAGCGGGACGGCCTACGAGCAGTACTTC. Translated, it gives CASRGSGTAYEQYF. Here the chain combines TRBV7-2 and TRBJ2-7; TRBD2 lines up with 7 middle nucleotides. According to the germline V gene, CDR1 reads SGHTA and CDR2 reads FQGNSA. From its cysteine to its phenylalanine, the CDR3 spans 14 amino acids. CDR3 DNA only is kept here, 42 bases in frame from base 1. V and J are trimmed by 6 bases and 2 bases, and the gene matches miss 7 bases of the junction.